This TCR beta chain is drawn from a study of T-cell reconstitution after alpha-beta-depleted transplantation in children. This clonotype was picked up many times. There are 12 residues in the CDR3. V lost 3 bases and J 4 bases, leaving 9 bases between the germline ends. The germline gives CDR1 DFQATT, CDR2 SNEGSKA (reference sequence). Unique molecular identifiers featured in how the TCRbeta library was prepared. Using its own MiXCR run on the PCR reads, TCRdb lists one record per CDR3 protein. The table has roughly 590,000 distinct CDR3 sequences, 15% to 20% seen once. The material sequenced was PBMCs from the stem cell graft donor, taken from the stem cell graft. This receptor was taken from a human donor who donated a stem cell graft to a child with acute myeloid leukemia. The J gene is TRBJ1-2, the V gene TRBV20-1; D is unclear. The CDR3 DNA reads TGCAGTGCTAGGGCGGGGTCCTATGGCTACACCTTC. It yields the protein CSARAGSYGYTF.